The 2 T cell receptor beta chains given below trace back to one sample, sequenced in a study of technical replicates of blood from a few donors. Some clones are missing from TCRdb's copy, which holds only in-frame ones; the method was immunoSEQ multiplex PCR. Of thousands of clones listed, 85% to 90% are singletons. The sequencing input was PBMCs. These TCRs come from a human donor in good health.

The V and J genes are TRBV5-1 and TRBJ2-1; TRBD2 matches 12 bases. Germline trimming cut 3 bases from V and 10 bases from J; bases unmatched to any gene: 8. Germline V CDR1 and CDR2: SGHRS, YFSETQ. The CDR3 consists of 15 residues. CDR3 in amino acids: CASSYQLAGGEEQFF. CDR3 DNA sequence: TGCGCCAGCAGCTACCAGCTAGCGGGAGGGGAAGAGCAGTTCTTC.

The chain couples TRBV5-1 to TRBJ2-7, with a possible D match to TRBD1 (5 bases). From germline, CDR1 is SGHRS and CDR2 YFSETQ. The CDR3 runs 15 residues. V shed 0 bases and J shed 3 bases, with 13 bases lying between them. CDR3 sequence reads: CASSLAQGNFYEQYF. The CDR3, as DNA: TGCGCCAGCAGCTTGGCGCAGGGCAATTTCTACGAGCAGTACTTC.